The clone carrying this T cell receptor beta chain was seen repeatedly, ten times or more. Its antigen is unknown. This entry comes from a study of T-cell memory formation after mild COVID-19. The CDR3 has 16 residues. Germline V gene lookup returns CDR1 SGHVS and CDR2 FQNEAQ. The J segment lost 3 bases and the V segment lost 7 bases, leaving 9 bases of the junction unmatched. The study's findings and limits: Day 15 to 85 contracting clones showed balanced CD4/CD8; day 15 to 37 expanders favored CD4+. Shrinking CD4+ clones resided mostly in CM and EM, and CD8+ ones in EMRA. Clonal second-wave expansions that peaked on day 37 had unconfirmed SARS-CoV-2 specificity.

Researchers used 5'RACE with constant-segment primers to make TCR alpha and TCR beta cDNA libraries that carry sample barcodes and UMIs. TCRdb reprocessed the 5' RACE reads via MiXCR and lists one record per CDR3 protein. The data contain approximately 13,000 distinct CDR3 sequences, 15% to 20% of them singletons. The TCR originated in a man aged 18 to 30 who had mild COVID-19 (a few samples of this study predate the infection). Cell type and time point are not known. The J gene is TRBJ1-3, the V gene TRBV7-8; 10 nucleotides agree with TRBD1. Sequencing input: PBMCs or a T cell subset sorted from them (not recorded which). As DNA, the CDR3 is TGTGCCAGCACTATTAGGGGACAGGGGCTTGGAAACACCATATATTTT. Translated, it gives CASTIRGQGLGNTIYF.